Listed here is a single T cell receptor (beta chain). The data originate from a study of blood T cell repertoires in COVID-19. V was pared by 6 bases and J by 4 bases, with 9 bases between. In germline, CDR1 is LNHDA, CDR2 SQIVND (reference sequence). CDR3 length: 13 amino acids. Generated by immunoSEQ multiplex PCR, the TCRdb table keeps only in-frame clones and is missing some. The sample consists of about 130,000 clones, 90% of them appearing once. Sequenced: peripheral blood. This receptor was obtained from a man aged 50-60 years with active COVID-19. This chain joins TRBV19 and TRBJ2-2, with D tentatively TRBD1 (6 bases). The CDR3 nucleotides are TGTGCCAGTAGACAGGGTGGCACCGGGGAGCTGTTTTTT. Translating it yields CASRQGGTGELFF.